These T cell receptor beta chains were read from a single sample in a study of T cells in localized non-small cell lung cancer. Method: immunoSEQ multiplex PCR; TCRdb's copy keeps in-frame clones and lacks some. The table lists just over 70,000 clones, approximately 87% of them singletons. This specimen consisted of peripheral blood, obtained before any cancer treatment. Receptors were obtained from a male donor older than 55 with stage III squamous cell lung carcinoma. Both conserved end residues are part of each CDR3. The D gene is left open where the match is weak. Clone size is stated in some rows and not others, as once, few, many or a class when expanded.

v_gene	d_gene	len	abundance	j_gene	CDR3aa	CDR3nt
TRBV7-6	TRBD1	18	once	TRBJ1-1	CASSLDRSLTGRNTEAFF	TGTGCCAGCAGCTTAGATCGGTCCCTGACAGGGAGGAACACTGAAGCTTTCTTT
TRBV10-1	.	13	once	TRBJ2-2	CASSDRTTGELFF	TGCGCCAGCAGTGACAGAACCACCGGGGAGCTGTTTTTT
TRBV18	.	13	.	TRBJ1-1	CASSGLQDTEAFF	TGTGCCAGCTCAGGACTACAGGACACTGAAGCTTTCTTT
TRBV9	.	15	many	TRBJ1-2	CASSVGNTLGWGYTF	TGTGCCAGCAGCGTAGGTAATACCCTCGGATGGGGCTACACCTTC
TRBV11-1	.	14	.	TRBJ2-2	CASSFDGNTGELFF	TGTGCCAGCAGCTTTGACGGGAACACCGGGGAGCTGTTTTTT
TRBV29-1	.	14	.	TRBJ1-2	CSVEDPRATYGYTF	TGCAGCGTTGAAGATCCCAGGGCTACCTATGGCTACACCTTC
TRBV30	.	15	.	TRBJ1-6	CAWSVGRAYNSPLHF	TGTGCCTGGAGTGTAGGGCGGGCCTATAATTCACCCCTCCACTTT
TRBV4-2	.	16	.	TRBJ2-5	CASSQARGGVQETQYF	TGTGCCAGCAGCCAAGCCCGAGGGGGGGTTCAAGAGACCCAGTACTTC
TRBV7-9	.	12	.	TRBJ2-3	CASSVSTDTQYF	TGTGCCAGCAGCGTCAGCACAGATACGCAGTATTTT
TRBV28	TRBD1	12	.	TRBJ2-3	CASGPDRGTQYF	TGTGCCAGCGGCCCCGACAGGGGTACGCAGTATTTT
TRBV29-1	TRBD1	14	once	TRBJ1-3	CSAATGPSGNTIYF	TGCAGCGCCGCGACAGGGCCCTCTGGAAACACCATATATTTT
TRBV10-3	.	15	.	TRBJ1-5	CVISESEFSNQPQHF	TGTGTCATCAGTGAGTCCGAGTTTAGCAATCAGCCCCAGCATTTT
TRBV10-3	.	13	.	TRBJ1-2	CAISARQDYGYTF	TGTGCCATCAGTGCCCGGCAGGACTATGGCTACACCTTC
TRBV6-1	.	15	.	TRBJ2-1	CASSEGAVPTMRQFF	TGTGCCAGCAGTGAGGGGGCTGTTCCTACAATGAGGCAGTTCTTC
TRBV7-2	TRBD2	15	.	TRBJ2-1	CASSSGLAGGNEQFF	TGTGCCAGCAGCTCGGGACTAGCGGGGGGCAATGAGCAGTTCTTC
TRBV18	.	15	once	TRBJ1-6	CASSPRGRDNSPLHF	TGTGCCAGCTCACCACGGGGTCGGGATAATTCACCCCTCCACTTT
TRBV7-8	.	14	.	TRBJ2-3	CASSPRDGTDTQYF	TGTGCCAGCAGCCCCCGGGACGGAACAGATACGCAGTATTTT
TRBV7-2	.	14	.	TRBJ1-2	CASSLGRRNYGYTF	TGTGCCAGCAGCTTAGGGCGCAGAAACTATGGCTACACCTTC
TRBV9	TRBD1	15	.	TRBJ2-7	CASSVGTGNFYEQYF	TGTGCCAGCAGCGTAGGGACAGGGAATTTCTACGAGCAGTACTTC
TRBV19	TRBD2	17	.	TRBJ2-5	CASSSSSAGGYQETQYF	TGTGCCAGTAGTTCGAGCTCAGCGGGGGGGTACCAAGAGACCCAGTACTTC
TRBV7-3	.	14	once	TRBJ1-1	CASSLGGWNTEAFF	TGTGCCAGCAGCTTAGGGGGGTGGAACACTGAAGCTTTCTTT
TRBV30	.	13	.	TRBJ2-2	CAWSVRGIGELFF	TGTGCCTGGAGTGTTCGAGGGATCGGGGAGCTGTTTTTT
TRBV6-5	.	15	once	TRBJ1-4	CASTPSGGSNEKLFF	TGTGCCAGCACCCCCTCGGGAGGATCTAATGAAAAACTGTTTTTT
TRBV2	.	15	.	TRBJ1-4	CASSWAGPWGEKLFF	TGTGCCAGCAGTTGGGCGGGACCTTGGGGTGAAAAACTGTTTTTT
TRBV25-1	.	13	few	TRBJ1-5	CASSDGKEESQHF	TGTGCCAGCAGTGACGGGAAGGAAGAGTCCCAGCATTTT
TRBV7-9	.	12	.	TRBJ1-1	CASSLGTFEAFF	TGTGCCAGCAGCTTAGGAACCTTTGAAGCTTTCTTT
TRBV10-3	.	12	.	TRBJ1-1	CAISGGGREAFF	TGTGCCATCAGTGGGGGGGGGCGCGAAGCTTTCTTT
TRBV5-1	.	16	.	TRBJ1-1	CASSFGVGGMNTEAFF	TGCGCCAGCAGCTTCGGCGTTGGGGGCATGAACACTGAAGCTTTCTTT
TRBV7-2	TRBD1	15	.	TRBJ1-5	CASSQGDRVNQPQHF	TGTGCCAGCAGCCAAGGGGACAGGGTCAATCAGCCCCAGCATTTT
TRBV7-3	.	16	.	TRBJ2-2	CASSLTGLSNTGELFF	TGTGCCAGCAGCCTCACGGGACTGTCGAACACCGGGGAGCTGTTTTTT
TRBV7-9	.	16	.	TRBJ2-4	CASSLGGLIAKNIQYF	TGTGCCAGCAGCTTAGGAGGTCTTATAGCCAAAAACATTCAGTACTTC
TRBV19	TRBD1	15	.	TRBJ1-4	CASSPWTGANEKLFF	TGTGCCAGTAGTCCATGGACAGGGGCAAATGAAAAACTGTTTTTT
TRBV19	.	13	.	TRBJ1-5	CASSIAPAQPQHF	TGTGCCAGTAGTATTGCGCCAGCTCAGCCCCAGCATTTT
TRBV9	.	16	.	TRBJ2-3	CASSKGADPSTDTQYF	TGTGCCAGCAGCAAAGGGGCGGATCCTAGCACAGATACGCAGTATTTT
TRBV4-2	.	14	once	TRBJ2-7	CASSHGTGPYEQYF	TGTGCCAGCAGCCATGGGACCGGTCCCTACGAGCAGTACTTC
TRBV10-1	TRBD1	15	.	TRBJ1-4	CASSGGDREGEKLFF	TGCGCCAGCAGTGGAGGGGACAGGGAGGGTGAAAAACTGTTTTTT
TRBV28	.	12	.	TRBJ1-6	CASRTGNSPLHF	TGTGCCAGCAGAACGGGGAATTCACCCCTCCACTTT
TRBV4-3	.	15	.	TRBJ1-1	CASSQGQQTWGEAFF	TGCGCCAGCAGCCAAGGACAGCAAACCTGGGGTGAAGCTTTCTTT
TRBV4-2	TRBD1	15	.	TRBJ1-2	CASSPYGQGTEGYTF	TGTGCCAGCAGCCCCTACGGACAGGGAACGGAGGGCTACACCTTC
TRBV2	TRBD2	15	.	TRBJ2-2	CASRFGGAVTGELFF	TGTGCCAGCAGGTTCGGGGGGGCGGTCACCGGGGAGCTGTTTTTT
TRBV19	.	14	.	TRBJ1-5	CASWPGQNNQPQHF	TGTGCCAGTTGGCCTGGACAGAACAATCAGCCCCAGCATTTT
TRBV28	.	15	.	TRBJ2-2	CASSPARGGAGELFF	TGTGCCAGCAGCCCCGCCAGGGGAGGGGCCGGGGAGCTGTTTTTT
TRBV15	.	14	.	TRBJ2-7	CATSRDHGSYEQYF	TGTGCCACCAGCAGAGATCACGGCTCCTACGAGCAGTACTTC
TRBV23-1	.	18	.	TRBJ1-5	CASSQSTRGKNSNQPQHF	TGCGCCAGCAGTCAATCCACTAGAGGGAAAAATAGCAATCAGCCCCAGCATTTT
TRBV5-1	TRBD1	15	.	TRBJ2-2	CASSFGQGLTGELFF	TGCGCCAGCAGCTTTGGACAGGGTCTCACCGGGGAGCTGTTTTTT
TRBV7-2	TRBD2	19	.	TRBJ2-2	CATQPGTSGGFANTGELFF	TGTGCCACCCAGCCGGGGACTAGCGGGGGGTTCGCGAACACCGGGGAGCTGTTTTTT
TRBV28	.	16	.	TRBJ1-4	CASSLSGAGEGEKLFF	TGTGCCAGCAGTTTATCAGGGGCAGGGGAAGGGGAAAAACTGTTTTTT
TRBV11-2	TRBD2	15	.	TRBJ2-3	CASSLNGGGTDTQYF	TGTGCCAGCAGCCTGAACGGGGGGGGCACAGATACGCAGTATTTT
TRBV6-1	.	12	few	TRBJ1-5	CASKYSNQPQHF	TGTGCCAGCAAGTATAGCAATCAGCCCCAGCATTTT
TRBV23-1	.	15	.	TRBJ1-5	CASSQSVGLAQPQHF	TGCGCCAGCAGTCAATCAGTTGGGTTAGCCCAGCCCCAGCATTTT
TRBV6-1	.	14	.	TRBJ1-4	CASSQAGGDEKLFF	TGTGCCAGCAGTCAAGCCGGGGGGGATGAAAAACTGTTTTTT